This passage covers 20 T cell receptor beta chains from one sample sequenced in a study of blood T cell repertoires in COVID-19. TCRdb's copy holds only in-frame clones and misses some; the assay was immunoSEQ multiplex PCR. Of about 120,000 clones detected, approximately 87% appear once; the ten largest clones hold less than 30%. The sequenced sample was peripheral blood. All receptors come from a woman in her 70s with acute or convalescent COVID-19.

The chain combines TRBV6-5 with TRBJ2-7, with TRBD1 identical over 10 bases. The germline CDR1 and CDR2 sequences are MNHEY and SVGAGI. With V trimmed by 10 bases and J by 7 bases, 7 bases remained unmatched. CDR3 length: 12 residues. Here the CDR3 DNA reads TGTGCCACCACGGGACAGGGGCGAGAGCAGTACTTC. This gives the protein CATTGQGREQYF.

This clone came up once. The chain carries TRBV12-3 or TRBV12-4 and TRBJ1-1; no clear D gene. The CDR3 is made up of 13 amino acids. Deletions cut 5 bases from V and 4 bases from J, with 11 bases between. The CDR3 is CASSPRSGTEAFF. CDR3 nucleotide sequence: TGTGCCAGCAGTCCTAGGAGTGGCACTGAAGCTTTCTTT.

This rearrangement joins TRBV6-2 or TRBV6-3 to TRBJ1-4; TRBD1 is a possible D gene (5 bases). Trimming removed 7 bases at V and 4 bases at J, with 16 bases between. The CDR3 has 15 residues. Per germline, CDR1 MNHEY and CDR2 SVGEGT. CDR3 sequence reads: CASNPTASNNEKLFF. The CDR3 coding sequence is TGTGCCAGCAACCCGACAGCGTCGAATAATGAAAAACTGTTTTTT.

The gene calls are TRBV10-3 and TRBJ2-1; 9 bases are a match to TRBD2. The germline gives CDR1 ENHRY, CDR2 SYGVKD. There are 14 residues in the CDR3. Trimming removed 5 bases from V and 6 bases from J; junction bases left unmatched: 5. DNA of the CDR3: TGTGCCATCAGTTATGCGGGGGGGCGCAATGAGCAGTTCTTC. Translated, it gives CAISYAGGRNEQFF.

The CDR3 protein is CASSVDRGSTYGYTF. DNA of the CDR3: TGTGCCAGCTCAGTCGACAGGGGCTCAACCTATGGCTACACCTTC. This rearrangement joins TRBV18 to TRBJ1-2; 8 bases agree with TRBD1. Trimming cost V 5 bases and J 4 bases; bases outside gene matches: 9. CDR3 length: 15 amino acids. Germline V gene sequence: CDR1 KGHSH, CDR2 LQKENI.

The chain joins TRBV28 to TRBJ1-5; 7 nucleotides match TRBD1. The CDR3 loop spans 20 amino acids. The germline gives CDR1 MDHEN, CDR2 SYDVKM. With 3 bases clipped from V and 4 bases from J, the junction kept 21 bases outside the gene matches. The CDR3 spells CASSFPIPLSDRVGNQPQHF. The CDR3 nucleotides read TGTGCCAGCAGTTTCCCCATCCCACTTTCCGACAGGGTAGGGAATCAGCCCCAGCATTTT.

The chain recombines TRBV10-1 with TRBJ2-7; D perhaps matches TRBD2 (5 bases). Germline V gene lookup returns CDR1 WNHNN and CDR2 SYGVQD (reference sequence). CDR3 length: 13 amino acids. The ends were cut back, 10 bases at V and 3 bases at J, with 16 bases in the middle. CDR3 nucleotide sequence: TGCGCCACCTCGGACCCCGGGGACTACGAGCAGTACTTC. It specifies CATSDPGDYEQYF.

The genes are TRBV24-1 and TRBJ1-5; 9 bases fit TRBD1. The CDR3 length is 16 residues. J gave up 2 bases and V 4 bases, and 5 bases lay outside the gene matches. Germline V CDR1 and CDR2: KGHDR, SFDVKD. CDR3 sequence reads: CATSEATGGGNQPQHF. CDR3 in DNA: TGTGCCACCAGTGAGGCCACAGGGGGCGGCAATCAGCCCCAGCATTTT.

The chain is built from TRBV11-1 and TRBJ2-5; 11 bases match TRBD2. Germline lookup yields CDR1 SGHAT and CDR2 FQDESV (reference sequence). The J segment lost 1 base and the V segment lost 2 bases, leaving 3 bases of the junction unmatched. The length of the CDR3 is 16 residues. The CDR3 loop reads CASSLSSGGVQETQYF. The CDR3 DNA reads as TGTGCCAGCAGCTTAAGTAGCGGGGGGGTCCAAGAGACCCAGTACTTC. The full variable domain, its missing parts supplied by reference TRBV11-1 and TRBJ2-5, is EAEVAQSPRYKITEKSQAVAFWCDPISGHATLYWYRQILGQGPELLVQFQDESVVDDSQLPKDRFSAERLKGVDSTLKIQPAELGDSAMYLCASSLSSGGVQETQYFGPGTRLLVL.

The chain combines TRBV7-9 with TRBJ2-7; 8 bases agree with TRBD2. The V gene's germline CDR1 is SEHNR and CDR2 FQNEAQ (reference sequence). With 5 bases clipped from V and 6 bases from J, the junction kept 12 bases outside the gene matches. The CDR3 contains 15 residues. As DNA, the CDR3 is TGTGCCAGCAGCCCCCCGGGACTAGTGGGCGGCGAGCAGTACTTC. Translating it yields CASSPPGLVGGEQYF.

The rearrangement links TRBV9 to TRBJ2-7; D is uncertain. The ends were cut back, 4 bases at V and 5 bases at J, with 13 bases in the middle. The CDR3 is 13 amino acids. Germline V gene lookup returns CDR1 SGDLS and CDR2 YYNGEE. Here the CDR3 reads CASSSTRSDEQYF. CDR3 sequence (DNA): TGTGCCAGCAGCTCAACCCGGTCCGACGAGCAGTACTTC.

J is TRBJ2-3 and V is TRBV11-3, with D maybe TRBD2 (6 bases). The germline V gene has CDR1 SGHNT and CDR2 YENEEA. The CDR3 is 17 residues long. Trimming cost V 1 base and J 1 base, with 15 bases left between them. The CDR3 nucleotides are TGTGCCAGCAGCTTAGGGGGGGATTATCTCGGCACAGATACGCAGTATTTT. Its translation is CASSLGGDYLGTDTQYF. The whole variable domain, remainder taken from reference TRBV11-3 and TRBJ2-3, is EAGVVQSPRYKIIEKKQPVAFWCNPISGHNTLYWYLQNLGQGPELLIRYENEEAVDDSQLPKDRFSAERLKGVDSTLKIQPAELGDSAVYLCASSLGGDYLGTDTQYFGPGTRLTVL.

A single count supports this clone. The gene calls are TRBV19 and TRBJ1-4, with 8 bases aligning to TRBD1. Per germline, CDR1 LNHDA and CDR2 SQIVND (reference sequence). Germline trimming cut 6 bases from V and 6 bases from J; bases unmatched to any gene: 6. CDR3 length: 14 residues. CDR3 coding DNA: TGTGCCAGTAGCAAACAGGGGGTTGATGAAAAACTGTTTTTT. It translates to CASSKQGVDEKLFF.

This chain links TRBV19 with TRBJ1-1; 11 bases match TRBD1. CDR3 length: 16 amino acids. The V gene's germline CDR1 is LNHDA and CDR2 SQIVND (reference sequence). J gave up 0 bases and V 6 bases, and 6 bases lay outside the gene matches. For the CDR3, the DNA is TGTGCCAGTAGCCCCGGGACAGGGGGTATGAACACTGAAGCTTTCTTT. Translating it yields CASSPGTGGMNTEAFF.

CDR3: CASSNRGANYGYTF. CDR3 sequence (DNA): TGTGCCAGTAGTAACAGGGGCGCTAACTATGGCTACACCTTC. The chain carries TRBV19 and TRBJ1-2; 7 bases map to TRBD1. The CDR3 runs to 14 residues. The germline CDR1 and CDR2 sequences are LNHDA and SQIVND (reference sequence). With 4 bases clipped from V and 0 bases from J, the junction kept 2 bases outside the gene matches. Together with reference TRBV19 and TRBJ1-2, the CDR3 gives the full variable domain: DGGITQSPKYLFRKEGQNVTLSCEQNLNHDAMYWYRQDPGQGLRLIYYSQIVNDFQKGDIAEGYSVSREKKESFPLTVTSAQKNPTAFYLCASSNRGANYGYTFGSGTRLTVV.

This chain uses TRBV13 with TRBJ1-5; perhaps TRBD1 as D (5 bases). CDR1 is PRHDT and CDR2 is FYEKMQ in the germline V gene (reference sequence). The CDR3 extends over 13 amino acids. V was pared by 0 bases and J by 16 bases, with 16 bases between. The CDR3 spells CASSLGPRRASHF. The CDR3 bases are TGTGCCAGCAGCTTAGGACCGCGCAGGGCATCACATTTT. Supplemented by reference TRBV13 and TRBJ1-5, the full variable domain reads AAGVIQSPRHLIKEKRETATLKCYPIPRHDTVYWYQQGPGQDPQFLISFYEKMQSDKGSIPDRFSAQQFSDYHSELNMSSLELGDSALYFCASSLGPRRASHFGDGTRLSIL.

The chain carries TRBV11-2 and TRBJ2-7; 7 bases map to TRBD1. Germline V gene sequence: CDR1 SGHAT, CDR2 FQNNGV. The ends lost 3 bases at V and 0 bases at J; junction bases unmatched: 5. CDR3 length equals 15 residues. CDR3 bases: TGTGCCAGCAGCTTGGGACAGCCTTACTCCTACGAGCAGTACTTC. This sequence encodes CASSLGQPYSYEQYF.

V and J are TRBV3-1 (or the pseudogene TRBV3-2) and TRBJ1-1; possibly TRBD1 for D (6 bases). Germline CDR1 LGHDT, CDR2 YNNKEL (reference sequence). With 4 bases removed from V and 7 bases from J, the gap between germline ends came to 16 bases. This CDR3 has 14 residues. This CDR3 reads CASSLLDSSYEAFF. The CDR3 DNA reads TGTGCCAGCAGCCTCTTGGACAGCAGCTATGAAGCTTTCTTT.

This clone was counted once. The genes are TRBV9 and TRBJ1-3; 8 bases are a match to TRBD1. The germline CDR1 and CDR2 sequences are SGDLS and YYNGEE. V was pared by 4 bases and J by 2 bases, with 5 bases of the junction left unmatched. The CDR3 contains 15 residues. The CDR3 spells CASSSRTGTGNTIYF. CDR3 nucleotides: TGTGCCAGCAGCTCCCGGACAGGGACTGGAAACACCATATATTTT.

CDR3 protein: CASSPSTGGSNQPQHF. CDR3 nucleotide sequence: TGTGCCAGCTCACCAAGCACAGGGGGTAGCAATCAGCCCCAGCATTTT. The V and J genes are TRBV18 and TRBJ1-5; 8 positions agree with TRBD1. Unmatched junction bases numbered 3, after V lost 2 bases and J lost 0 bases. CDR1 and CDR2 from the germline V gene are KGHSH and LQKENI. The CDR3 contains 16 residues.